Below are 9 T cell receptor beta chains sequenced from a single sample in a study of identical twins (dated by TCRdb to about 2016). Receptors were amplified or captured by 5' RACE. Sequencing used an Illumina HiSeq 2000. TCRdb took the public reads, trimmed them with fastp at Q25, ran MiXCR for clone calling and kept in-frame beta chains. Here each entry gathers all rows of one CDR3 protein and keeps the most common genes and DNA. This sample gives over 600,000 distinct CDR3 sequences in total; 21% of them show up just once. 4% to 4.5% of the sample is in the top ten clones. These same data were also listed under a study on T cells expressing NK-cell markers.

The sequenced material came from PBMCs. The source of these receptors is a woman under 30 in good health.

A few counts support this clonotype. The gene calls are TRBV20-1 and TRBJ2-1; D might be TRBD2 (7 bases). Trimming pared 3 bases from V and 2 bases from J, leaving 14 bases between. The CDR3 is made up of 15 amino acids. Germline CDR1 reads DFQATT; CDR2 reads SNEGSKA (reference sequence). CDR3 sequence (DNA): TGCAGTGCTAGGTGGAGGGGGGGGGCCTACAATGAGCAGTTCTTC. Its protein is CSARWRGGAYNEQFF.

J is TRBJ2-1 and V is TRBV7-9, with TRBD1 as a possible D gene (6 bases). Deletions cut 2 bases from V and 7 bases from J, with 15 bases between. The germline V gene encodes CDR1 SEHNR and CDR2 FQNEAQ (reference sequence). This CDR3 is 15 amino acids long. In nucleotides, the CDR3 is TGTGCCAGCAGCTTACAACAGGGTAAGAGGAATGAGCAGTTCTTC. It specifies CASSLQQGKRNEQFF. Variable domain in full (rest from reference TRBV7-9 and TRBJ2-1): DTGVSQNPRHKITKRGQNVTFRCDPISEHNRLYWYRQTLGQGPEFLTYFQNEAQLEKSRLLSDRFSAERPKGSFSTLEIQRTEQGDSAMYLCASSLQQGKRNEQFFGPGTRLTVL.

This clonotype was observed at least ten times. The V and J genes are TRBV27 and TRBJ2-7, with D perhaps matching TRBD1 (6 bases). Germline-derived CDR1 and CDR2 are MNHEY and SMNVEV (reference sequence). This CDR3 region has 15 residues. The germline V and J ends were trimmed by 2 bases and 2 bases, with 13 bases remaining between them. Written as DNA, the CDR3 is TGTGCCAGCAGTTTAAGGGGGATTAGGGCCTACGAGCAGTACTTC. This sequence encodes CASSLRGIRAYEQYF.

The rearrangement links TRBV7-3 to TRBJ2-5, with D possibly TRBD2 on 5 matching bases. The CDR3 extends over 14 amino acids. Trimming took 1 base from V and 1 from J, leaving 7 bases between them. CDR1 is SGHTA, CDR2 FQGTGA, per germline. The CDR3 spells CASSLRSGQETQYF. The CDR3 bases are TGTGCCAGCAGCTTAAGAAGCGGCCAAGAGACCCAGTACTTC.

The CDR3 loop reads CASSFRRVSSYNEQFF. The CDR3 region has the DNA TGTGCCAGCAGCTTCAGGCGGGTGAGCTCCTACAATGAGCAGTTCTTC. This sequence joins TRBV7-2 and TRBJ2-1, with D perhaps TRBD2 (5 bases). Trimming left V 3 bases short and J 0 bases short, with 12 bases between. The germline gives CDR1 SGHTA, CDR2 FQGNSA. This CDR3 has 16 residues.

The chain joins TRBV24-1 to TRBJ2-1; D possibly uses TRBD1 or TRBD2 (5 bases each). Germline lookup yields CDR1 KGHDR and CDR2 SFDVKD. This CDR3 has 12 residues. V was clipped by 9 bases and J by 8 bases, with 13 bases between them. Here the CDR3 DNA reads TGTGCCACCGTTCGGGGACGGGATGAGCAGTTCTTC. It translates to CATVRGRDEQFF.

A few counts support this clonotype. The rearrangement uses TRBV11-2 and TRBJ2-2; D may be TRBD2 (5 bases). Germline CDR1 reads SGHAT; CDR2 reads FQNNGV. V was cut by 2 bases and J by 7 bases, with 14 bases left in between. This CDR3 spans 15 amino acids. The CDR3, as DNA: TGTGCCAGCAGCTTATCACCAAGCGGTAACGGGGAGCTGTTTTTT. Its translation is CASSLSPSGNGELFF.

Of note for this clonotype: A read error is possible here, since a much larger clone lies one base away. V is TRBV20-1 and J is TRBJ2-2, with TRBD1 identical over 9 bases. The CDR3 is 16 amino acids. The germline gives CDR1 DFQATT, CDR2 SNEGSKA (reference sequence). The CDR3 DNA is TGCTGTGCTAGAGATCTGGACAGGGGTAACACCGGGGAGCTGTTTTTT. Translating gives CCARDLDRGNTGELFF.

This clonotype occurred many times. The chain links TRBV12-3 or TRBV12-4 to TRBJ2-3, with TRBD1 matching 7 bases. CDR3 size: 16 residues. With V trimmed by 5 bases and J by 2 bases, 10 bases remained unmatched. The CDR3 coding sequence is TGTGCCAGCAGTCAGGACAGGTCTTGGGCCACAGATACGCAGTATTTT. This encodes CASSQDRSWATDTQYF.